This T cell receptor (beta chain) was obtained from a study of CD8 T cells in ankylosing spondylitis. Study-level findings and limits: Earlier literature documents some of the motif variants in reactive arthritis synovial fluid and blood. Significant enrichment of disease-linked clones was reportedly seen in matched ankylosing spondylitis synovial fluid. What appeared characteristic of ankylosing spondylitis blood was a TCR beta motif of fewer than ten highly homologous variants. Disease-associated clonotypes exhibited CD8+ identity and were relatively infrequent in peripheral blood.

Trimming removed 4 bases from V and 3 bases from J, with 13 bases in between. CDR1 and CDR2 (germline): DFQATT, SNEGSKA (reference sequence). The CDR3 loop spans 13 amino acids. Quantitative 5'-RACE was performed with molecular barcodes, and it yielded the TCR beta libraries. TCRdb called the 5' RACE reads again in MiXCR, with one record for every CDR3 protein. This table has more than 650,000 distinct CDR3 sequences, approximately 12% appearing once. This clonotype turned up a few times. The antigen is not known. Sequences were obtained from blood, either unsorted or a sorted T cell fraction (not recorded which). V usage is TRBV20-1 and J usage is TRBJ2-7, with D possibly matching TRBD2 (6 bases). The clonotype was recovered from a male donor with ankylosing spondylitis. CDR3 sequence reads: CSAMGGNNYEQYF. The DNA for the CDR3 is TGCAGTGCTATGGGAGGTAACAACTACGAGCAGTACTTC.